This section outlines one T cell receptor (beta chain) sequence together with its context. This sample is part of a study of Ad26.COV2.S vaccination and SARS-CoV-2 variants. Turning to the study itself: In the COV1001 trial, the donor was in the Ad26.COV2.S arm.

As for treatment: roughly 19 received Ad26.COV2.S at low or high dose, single or two shots; about five received placebo; per-sample allocation not given. Collection of the samples took place on day 63 after the first injection of vaccine or placebo. The CDR3 spans 16 residues. Germline-derived CDR1 and CDR2 are SGHRS and YFSETQ. Trimming took 0 bases from V and 6 from J; bases not matched to a gene: 8. TCRdb's table, derived via immunoSEQ multiplex PCR, lists solely in-frame clones and lacks some. The sample yields more than 300,000 clones, about 86% seen once. The sequenced sample was peripheral blood, obtained in a trial of Ad26.COV2.S vaccine versus placebo. The chain carries TRBV5-1 and TRBJ2-3; 9 positions match TRBD2. The clonotype originates from a person aged 18-65 years who received the Ad26.COV2.S COVID-19 vaccine or a placebo. Here the CDR3 DNA reads TGCGCCAGCAGCTTGGATGGCGGGGGGGCCCGGGATACGCAGTATTTT. As protein: CASSLDGGGARDTQYF.